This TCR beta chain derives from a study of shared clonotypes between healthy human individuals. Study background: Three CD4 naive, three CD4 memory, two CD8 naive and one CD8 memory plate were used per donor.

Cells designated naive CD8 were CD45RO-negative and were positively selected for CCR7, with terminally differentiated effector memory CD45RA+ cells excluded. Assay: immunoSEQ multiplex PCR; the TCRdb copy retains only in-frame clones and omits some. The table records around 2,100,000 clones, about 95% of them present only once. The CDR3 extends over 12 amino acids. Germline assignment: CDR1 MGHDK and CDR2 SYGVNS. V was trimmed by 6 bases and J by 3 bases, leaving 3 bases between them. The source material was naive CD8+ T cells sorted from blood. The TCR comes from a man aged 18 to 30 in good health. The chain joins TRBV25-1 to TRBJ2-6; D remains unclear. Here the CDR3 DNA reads TGTGCCAGCAGCGATGGGGCCAACGTCCTGACTTTC. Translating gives CASSDGANVLTF.